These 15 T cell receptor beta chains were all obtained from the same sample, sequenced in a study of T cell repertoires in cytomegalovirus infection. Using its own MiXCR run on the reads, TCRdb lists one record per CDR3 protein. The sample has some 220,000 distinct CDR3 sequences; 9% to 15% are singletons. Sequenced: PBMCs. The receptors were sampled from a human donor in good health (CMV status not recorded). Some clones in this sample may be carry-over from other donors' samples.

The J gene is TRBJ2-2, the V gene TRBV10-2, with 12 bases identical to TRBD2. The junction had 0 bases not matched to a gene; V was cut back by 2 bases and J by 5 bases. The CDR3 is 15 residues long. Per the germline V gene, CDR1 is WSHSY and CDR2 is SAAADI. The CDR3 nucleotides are TGCGCCAGCAGTGAGACTAGCGGGAGGACCGGGGAGCTGTTTTTT. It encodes CASSETSGRTGELFF.

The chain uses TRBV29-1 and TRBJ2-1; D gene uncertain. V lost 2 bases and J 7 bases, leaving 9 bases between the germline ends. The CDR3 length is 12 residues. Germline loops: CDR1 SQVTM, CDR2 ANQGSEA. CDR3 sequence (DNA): TGCAGCGTTGAATGGGAAGCAAATGAGCAGTTCTTC. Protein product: CSVEWEANEQFF.

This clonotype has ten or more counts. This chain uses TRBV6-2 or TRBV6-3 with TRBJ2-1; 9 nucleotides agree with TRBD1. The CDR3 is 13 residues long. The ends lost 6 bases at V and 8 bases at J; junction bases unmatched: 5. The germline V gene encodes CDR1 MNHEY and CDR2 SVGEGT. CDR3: CASRRTGEDEQFF. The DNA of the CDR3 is TGTGCCAGCAGACGGACAGGGGAAGATGAGCAGTTCTTC.

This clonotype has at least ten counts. Here the CDR3 DNA reads TGTGCCAGCAGTGACCGGGACAGGGGCTCCTACGAGCAGTACTTC. Its translation: CASSDRDRGSYEQYF. The V gene is TRBV6-2 or TRBV6-3, the J gene TRBJ2-7; 10 bases line up with TRBD1. CDR3 size: 15 residues. Germline V lookup: CDR1 MNHEY, CDR2 SVGEGT. V shed 5 bases and J 0 bases; nucleotides not matched to a gene: 4.

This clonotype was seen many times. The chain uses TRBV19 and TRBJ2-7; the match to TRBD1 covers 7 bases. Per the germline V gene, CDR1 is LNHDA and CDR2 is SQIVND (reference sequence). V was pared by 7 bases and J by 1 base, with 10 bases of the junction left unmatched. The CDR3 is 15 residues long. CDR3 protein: CASKPGDSLSYEQYF. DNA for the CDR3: TGTGCCAGTAAACCCGGGGACAGCTTATCCTACGAGCAGTACTTC. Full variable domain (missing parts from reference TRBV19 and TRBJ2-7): DGGITQSPKYLFRKEGQNVTLSCEQNLNHDAMYWYRQDPGQGLRLIYYSQIVNDFQKGDIAEGYSVSREKKESFPLTVTSAQKNPTAFYLCASKPGDSLSYEQYFGPGTRLTVT.

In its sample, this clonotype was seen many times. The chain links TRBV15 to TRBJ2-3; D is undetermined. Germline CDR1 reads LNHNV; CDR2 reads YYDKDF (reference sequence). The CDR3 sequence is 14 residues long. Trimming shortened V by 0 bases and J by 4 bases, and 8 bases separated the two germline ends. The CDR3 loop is CATSRDRMSDTQYF. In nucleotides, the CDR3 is TGTGCCACCAGCAGAGATAGAATGTCAGATACGCAGTATTTT.

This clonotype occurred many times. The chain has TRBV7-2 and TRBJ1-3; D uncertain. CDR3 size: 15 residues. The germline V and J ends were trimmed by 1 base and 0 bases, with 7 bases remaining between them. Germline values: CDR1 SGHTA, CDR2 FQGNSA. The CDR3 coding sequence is TGTGCCAGCAGCTTAGGCGGTGGCTCTGGAAACACCATATATTTT. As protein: CASSLGGGSGNTIYF.

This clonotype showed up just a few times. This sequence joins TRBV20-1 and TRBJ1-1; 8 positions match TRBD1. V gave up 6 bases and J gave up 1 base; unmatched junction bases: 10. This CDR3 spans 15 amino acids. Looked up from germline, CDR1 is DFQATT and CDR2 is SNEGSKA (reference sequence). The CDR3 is CSAPTGQGRNTEAFF. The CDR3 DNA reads TGCAGTGCCCCCACCGGACAGGGTCGGAACACTGAAGCTTTCTTT.

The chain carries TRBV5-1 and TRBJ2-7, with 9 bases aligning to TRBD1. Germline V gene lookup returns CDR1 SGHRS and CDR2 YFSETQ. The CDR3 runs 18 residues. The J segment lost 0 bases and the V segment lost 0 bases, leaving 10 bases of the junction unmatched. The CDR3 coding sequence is TGCGCCAGCAGCTTGGGCCCCTCGGACAGGGGCCACTCCTACGAGCAGTACTTC. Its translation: CASSLGPSDRGHSYEQYF.

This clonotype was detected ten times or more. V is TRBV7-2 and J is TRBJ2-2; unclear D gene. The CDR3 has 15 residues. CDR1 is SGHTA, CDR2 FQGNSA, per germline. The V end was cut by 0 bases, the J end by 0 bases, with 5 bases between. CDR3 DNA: TGTGCCAGCAGCTTAGCGGCGGCGAACACCGGGGAGCTGTTTTTT. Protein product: CASSLAAANTGELFF.

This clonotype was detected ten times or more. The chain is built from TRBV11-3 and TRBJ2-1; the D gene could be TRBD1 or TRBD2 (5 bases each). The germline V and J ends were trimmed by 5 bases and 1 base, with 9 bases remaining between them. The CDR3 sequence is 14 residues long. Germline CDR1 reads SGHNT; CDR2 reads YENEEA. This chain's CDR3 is CASSPEGSYNEQFF. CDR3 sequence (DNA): TGTGCCAGCAGCCCCGAGGGGTCCTACAATGAGCAGTTCTTC.

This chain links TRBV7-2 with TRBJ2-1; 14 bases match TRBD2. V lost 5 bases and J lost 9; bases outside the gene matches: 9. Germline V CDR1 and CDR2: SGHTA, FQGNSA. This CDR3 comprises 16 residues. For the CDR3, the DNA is TGTGCCAGCAGCCCGAGGAGACTAGCGGGGGGGTTTGAGCAGTTCTTC. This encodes CASSPRRLAGGFEQFF.

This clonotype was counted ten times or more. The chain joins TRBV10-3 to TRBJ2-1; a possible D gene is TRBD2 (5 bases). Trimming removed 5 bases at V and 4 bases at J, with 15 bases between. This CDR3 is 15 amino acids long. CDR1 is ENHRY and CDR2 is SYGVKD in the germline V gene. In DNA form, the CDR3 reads TGTGCCATCAGTTTGGACTTAACTACATACAATGAGCAGTTCTTC. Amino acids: CAISLDLTTYNEQFF.

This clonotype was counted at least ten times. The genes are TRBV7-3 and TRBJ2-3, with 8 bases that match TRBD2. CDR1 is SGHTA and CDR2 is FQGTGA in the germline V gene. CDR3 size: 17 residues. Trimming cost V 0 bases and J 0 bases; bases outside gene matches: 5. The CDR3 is CASSLTSSGPSTDTQYF. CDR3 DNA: TGTGCCAGCAGCTTAACATCTAGCGGGCCTAGCACAGATACGCAGTATTTT.

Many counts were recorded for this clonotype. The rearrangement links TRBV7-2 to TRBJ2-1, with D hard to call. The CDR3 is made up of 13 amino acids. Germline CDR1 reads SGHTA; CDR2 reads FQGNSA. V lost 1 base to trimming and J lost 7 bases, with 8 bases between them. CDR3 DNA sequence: TGTGCCAGCAGCTTAGACCTTCCTAATGAGCAGTTCTTC. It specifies CASSLDLPNEQFF.